This T cell receptor (beta chain) was documented in a study of blood T cell repertoires in COVID-19. Across the study: Samples representing acute and convalescent COVID-19 were sourced from the United States, Italy and Spain. PBMCs, B-cell-depleted T cells, or T cells provided the cDNA or gDNA that made up the material.

In the original processing: Nucleated cell number was recorded as an estimate derived from reference gene primer amplification. The data were produced by immunoSEQ multiplex PCR, yet TCRdb's version contains in-frame clones alone and is incomplete. V and J calls and clone size are those listed in that table; D and trimming were worked out from the DNA. The table shows just over 90,000 clones, with under 90% occurring only once. This CDR3 is 14 amino acids long. Trimming shortened V by 4 bases and J by 3 bases, and 12 bases separated the two germline ends. Germline CDR1 LGHDT, CDR2 YNNKEL (reference sequence).

Input material: peripheral blood. This clonotype originated in a human donor with active COVID-19. The donor label of this sample is uncertain. V is TRBV3-1 (or the pseudogene TRBV3-2) and J is TRBJ1-1, with no clear D. CDR3 sequence reads: CASSLRSGDTEAFF. The CDR3 DNA is TGTGCCAGCAGCCTGCGTTCAGGCGACACTGAAGCTTTCTTT.